Listed below are T cell receptor beta chains from one sample, sequenced in a study of blood T cells in healthy people across ages. TCRdb re-derived calls from the 5' RACE reads in MiXCR, one entry per CDR3 protein. The profile covers around 1,600,000 distinct CDR3 sequences, with roughly 43% appearing a single time and around 4% taken by the ten largest. Sequenced material: blood. All receptors come from a woman under 30 in good health. The CDR3 runs from the conserved cysteine through the conserved F or W.

J gene,V gene,CDR3 protein
TRBJ1-4,TRBV19,CAASGQATNEKLFF
TRBJ1-5,TRBV5-1,CASNFGTGRNQPQHF
TRBJ2-7,TRBV12-3/TRBV12-4,CASSPRGVTYEQYF
TRBJ1-2,TRBV30,CAWSLDTLNYGYTF
TRBJ2-2,TRBV7-9,CASRLLKVKKTGELFF
TRBJ1-1,TRBV29-1,CSVGTGVTEAFF
TRBJ1-2,TRBV28,CASSVEGQGNGYTF
TRBJ1-1,TRBV18,CASSPTVSTEAFF
TRBJ1-6,TRBV7-3,CASSLESRNTNSPLHF
TRBJ2-3,TRBV7-2,CASSFIEDTQYF
TRBJ2-7,TRBV21-1,CASKVRTDPYEQYF
TRBJ2-1,TRBV14,CASSQAWRAKPNEQFF
TRBJ2-7,TRBV13,CASSSAVGTDTEQYF
TRBJ2-3,TRBV29-1,CSVDLAPQGSDTQYF
TRBJ1-1,TRBV7-9,CASSAMPSMNTEAFF
TRBJ2-7,TRBV7-9,CASSLSSGRYVYEQYF
TRBJ2-7,TRBV20-1,CSAGTSRLEQYF
TRBJ1-1,TRBV4-3,CASSHGTVATEAFF
TRBJ2-3,TRBV20-1,CSARGGDSRATDTQYF
TRBJ2-7,TRBV28,CASSLRSDPGNEQYF
.,TRBV27,CASSSGGTSDYEQYF
TRBJ1-1,TRBV6-5,CASSYSRGQGLEAFF
TRBJ2-5,TRBV4-3,CASSRSLTETQYF
TRBJ1-2,TRBV6-2/TRBV6-3,CASSYSSAGRDYGYTF
TRBJ2-2,TRBV6-5,CASSYLWTNTGELFF
TRBJ2-7,TRBV14,CASSYGIITYEQYF
TRBJ1-2,TRBV20-1,CSAINVGRNYGYTF
.,TRBV7-9,CASSPGGQEHYEQYF
.,TRBV5-1,CASRQSWETQYF
TRBJ2-7,TRBV4-3,CASSQEPSGNWAYEQYF
TRBJ2-5,TRBV3-1,CASSQGLQLETQYF
TRBJ2-7,TRBV7-9,CASSFRVNEQYF